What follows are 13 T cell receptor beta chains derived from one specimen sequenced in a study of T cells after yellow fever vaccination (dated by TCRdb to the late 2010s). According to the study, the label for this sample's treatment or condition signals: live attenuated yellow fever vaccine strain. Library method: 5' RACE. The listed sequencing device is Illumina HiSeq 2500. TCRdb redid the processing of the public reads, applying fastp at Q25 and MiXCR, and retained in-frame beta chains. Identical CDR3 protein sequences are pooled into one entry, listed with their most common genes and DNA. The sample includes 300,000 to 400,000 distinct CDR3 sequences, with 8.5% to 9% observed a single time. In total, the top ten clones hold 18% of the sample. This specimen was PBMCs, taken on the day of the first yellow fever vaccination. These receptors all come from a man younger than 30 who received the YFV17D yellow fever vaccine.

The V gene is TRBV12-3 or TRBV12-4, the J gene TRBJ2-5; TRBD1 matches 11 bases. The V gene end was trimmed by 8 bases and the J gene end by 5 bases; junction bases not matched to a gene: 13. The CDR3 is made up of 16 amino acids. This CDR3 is CASGRTPGQGEETQYF. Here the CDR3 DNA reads TGTGCCAGCGGGAGAACTCCGGGACAGGGGGAGGAGACCCAGTACTTC.

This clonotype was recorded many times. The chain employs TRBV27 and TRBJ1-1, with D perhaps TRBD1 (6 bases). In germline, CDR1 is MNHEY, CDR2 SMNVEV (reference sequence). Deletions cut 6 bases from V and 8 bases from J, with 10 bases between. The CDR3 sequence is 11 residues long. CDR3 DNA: TGTGCCAGCAGAAGTCAGGGGGAAGCTTTCTTT. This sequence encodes CASRSQGEAFF.

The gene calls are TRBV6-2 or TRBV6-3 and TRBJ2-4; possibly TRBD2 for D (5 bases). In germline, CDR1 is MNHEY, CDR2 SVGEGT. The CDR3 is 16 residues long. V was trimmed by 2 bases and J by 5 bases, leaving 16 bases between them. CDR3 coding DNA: TGTGCCAGCAGTTACGGGGTCGGAGGTCTCGAAAACATTCAGTACTTC. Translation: CASSYGVGGLENIQYF.

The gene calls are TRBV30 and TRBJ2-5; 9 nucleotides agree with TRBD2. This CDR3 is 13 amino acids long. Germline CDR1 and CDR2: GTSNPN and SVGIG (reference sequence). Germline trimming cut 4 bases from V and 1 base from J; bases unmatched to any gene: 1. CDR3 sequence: CAWTSGAQETQYF. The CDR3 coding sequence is TGTGCCTGGACTAGCGGGGCCCAAGAGACCCAGTACTTC.

DNA of the CDR3: TGTGCCAGCACCTCCGGGTCCGTCTCTGGAAACACCATATATTTT. Translated, it gives CASTSGSVSGNTIYF. The rearrangement uses TRBV7-2 and TRBJ1-3; D is unclear. V shed 7 bases and J shed 0 bases, with 13 bases lying between them. The CDR3 has 15 residues. Germline CDR1 SGHTA, CDR2 FQGNSA.

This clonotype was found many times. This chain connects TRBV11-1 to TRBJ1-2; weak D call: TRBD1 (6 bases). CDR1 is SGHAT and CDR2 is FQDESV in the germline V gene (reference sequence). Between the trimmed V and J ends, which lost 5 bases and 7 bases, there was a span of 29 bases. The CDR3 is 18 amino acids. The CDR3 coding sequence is TGTGCCAGCAGCAGCTTTTTAGGGGGGGGACCGTACTTGTCTGGCTACACCTTC. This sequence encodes CASSSFLGGGPYLSGYTF.

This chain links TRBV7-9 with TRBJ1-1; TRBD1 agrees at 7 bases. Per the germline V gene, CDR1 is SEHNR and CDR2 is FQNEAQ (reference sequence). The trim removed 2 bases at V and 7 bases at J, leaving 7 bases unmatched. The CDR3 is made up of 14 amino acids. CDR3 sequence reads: CASSLFQGESEAFF. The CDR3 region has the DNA TGTGCCAGCAGCTTATTCCAGGGGGAAAGTGAAGCTTTCTTT. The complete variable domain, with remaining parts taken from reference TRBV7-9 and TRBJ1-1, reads DTGVSQNPRHKITKRGQNVTFRCDPISEHNRLYWYRQTLGQGPEFLTYFQNEAQLEKSRLLSDRFSAERPKGSFSTLEIQRTEQGDSAMYLCASSLFQGESEAFFGQGTRLTVV.

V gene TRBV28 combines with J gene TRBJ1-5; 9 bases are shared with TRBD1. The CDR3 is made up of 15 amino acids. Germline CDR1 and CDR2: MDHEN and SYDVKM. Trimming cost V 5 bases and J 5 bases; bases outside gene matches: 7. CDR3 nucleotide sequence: TGTGCCAGCAGTCCATACAGGGGGCTGTATCAGCCCCAGCATTTT. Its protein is CASSPYRGLYQPQHF.

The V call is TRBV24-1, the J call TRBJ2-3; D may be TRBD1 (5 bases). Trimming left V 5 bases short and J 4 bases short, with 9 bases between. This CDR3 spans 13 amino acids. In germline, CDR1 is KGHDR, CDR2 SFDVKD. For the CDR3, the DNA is TGTGCCACCAGTGGTCCAGGGCCAGATACGCAGTATTTT. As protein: CATSGPGPDTQYF.

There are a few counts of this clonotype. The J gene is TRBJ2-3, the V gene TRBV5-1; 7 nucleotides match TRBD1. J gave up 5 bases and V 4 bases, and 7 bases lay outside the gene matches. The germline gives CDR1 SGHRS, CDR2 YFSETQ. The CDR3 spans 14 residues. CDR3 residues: CASSIGQVGDTQYF. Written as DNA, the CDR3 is TGCGCCAGCAGCATCGGACAGGTTGGAGATACGCAGTATTTT.

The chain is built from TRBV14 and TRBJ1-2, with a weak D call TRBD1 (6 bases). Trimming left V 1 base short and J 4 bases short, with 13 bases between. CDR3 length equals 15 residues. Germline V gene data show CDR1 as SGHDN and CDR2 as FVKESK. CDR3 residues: CASSQVHRAGYGYTF. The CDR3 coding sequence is TGTGCCAGCAGCCAAGTTCACAGGGCTGGCTATGGCTACACCTTC. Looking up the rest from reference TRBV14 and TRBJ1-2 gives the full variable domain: EAGVTQFPSHSVIEKGQTVTLRCDPISGHDNLYWYRRVMGKEIKFLLHFVKESKQDESGMPNNRFLAERTGGTYSTLKVQPAELEDSGVYFCASSQVHRAGYGYTFGSGTRLTVV.

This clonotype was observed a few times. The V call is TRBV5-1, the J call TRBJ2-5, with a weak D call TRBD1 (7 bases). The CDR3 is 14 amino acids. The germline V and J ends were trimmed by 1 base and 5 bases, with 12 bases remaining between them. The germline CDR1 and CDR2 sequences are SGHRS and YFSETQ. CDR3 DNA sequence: TGCGCCAGCAGCTTGAGGGACAGCGGGGAGACCCAGTACTTC. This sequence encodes CASSLRDSGETQYF.

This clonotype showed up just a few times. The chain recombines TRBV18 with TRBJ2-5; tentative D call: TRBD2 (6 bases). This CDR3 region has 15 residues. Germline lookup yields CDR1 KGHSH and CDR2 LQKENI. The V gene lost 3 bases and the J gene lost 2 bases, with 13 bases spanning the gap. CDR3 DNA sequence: TGTGCCAGCTCACCCGCCCGGGGGAGTCAAGAGACCCAGTACTTC. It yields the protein CASSPARGSQETQYF.